These 4 T cell receptor beta chains share one sample of origin, sequenced in a study of cytomegalovirus exposure and HLA in healthy donors. PCR involved 60 Vbeta and 13 Jbeta primers. The table came from immunoSEQ multiplex PCR; TCRdb's copy has only in-frame clones and leaves some out. The sample includes some 81,000 clones, roughly 72% of them seen just once. Material for sequencing was PBMCs. The source is a middle-aged woman in good health and CMV-seropositive.

This clone was seen more than once but under ten times. The chain links TRBV28 to TRBJ1-5; D not certain. CDR3 size: 13 residues. Trimming took 5 bases from V and 7 from J, leaving 12 bases between them. Germline loops: CDR1 MDHEN, CDR2 SYDVKM. The CDR3 DNA reads as TGTGCCAGCAGTCCCAGTTCACCCCAGCCCCAGCATTTT. This translates into CASSPSSPQPQHF.

V is TRBV4-2 and J is TRBJ1-1; D gene ambiguous. The CDR3 is 14 amino acids. Trimming shortened V by 2 bases and J by 1 base, and 8 bases separated the two germline ends. Germline V gives CDR1 LGHNA, CDR2 YNFKEQ. The CDR3 DNA is TGTGCCAGCAGCCAACGGCCAGGGAACACTGAAGCTTTCTTT. It is translated as CASSQRPGNTEAFF.

V usage is TRBV19 and J usage is TRBJ1-2, with a weak D call TRBD1 (6 bases). V was shortened by 4 bases and J by 7 bases, with 10 bases between the two germline ends. CDR1 and CDR2 (germline): LNHDA, SQIVND (reference sequence). The CDR3 is 12 amino acids. The CDR3 nucleotides are TGTGCCAGTAGTACTCCAGGGGTTGGCTACACCTTC. This gives the protein CASSTPGVGYTF.

This clone was seen more than once but under ten times. In the same sample, other DNA sequences code for this CDR3. V gene TRBV6-5 combines with J gene TRBJ2-1; the D gene is possibly TRBD1 (5 bases). Per the germline V gene, CDR1 is MNHEY and CDR2 is SVGAGI. The CDR3 consists of 15 residues. V lost 0 bases and J lost 5, with 11 bases in between. This CDR3 reads CASSYSGQGNNEQFF. The CDR3 DNA follows: TGTGCCAGCAGTTACTCAGGGCAGGGAAACAATGAGCAGTTCTTC.